This T cell receptor (beta chain) was observed in a study of shared clonotypes between healthy human individuals. Splitting the CD4+ cells yielded a CD45RA+ naive subset and a CD45RA-negative memory subset. Profiling relied on immunoSEQ multiplex PCR, and the TCRdb table lists in-frame clones only, not all of them. The table shows 2 million to 2.5 million clones, with just over 90% occurring only once. The source of this sequence is a man younger than 35 in good health. Some clones in this sample may be carry-over from other donors' samples. What was sequenced was naive CD4+ T cells from PBMCs. Indicated subset: CD45RA+ positively selected.

The CDR3 DNA reads as TGCGCCAGCCAAGGGGCGGGAGAGCAGTTCTTC. It codes for CASQGAGEQFF. The V call is TRBV5-1, the J call TRBJ2-1; TRBD2 is a possible D gene (6 bases). V lost 7 bases to trimming and J lost 10 bases, with 12 bases between them. From germline, CDR1 is SGHRS and CDR2 YFSETQ. The CDR3 runs to 11 residues. The complete variable domain, with remaining parts taken from reference TRBV5-1 and TRBJ2-1, reads KAGVTQTPRYLIKTRGQQVTLSCSPISGHRSVSWYQQTPGQGLQFLFEYFSETQRNKGNFPGRFSGRQFSNSRSEMNVSTLELGDSALYLCASQGAGEQFFGPGTRLTVL.